This paragraph reports one T cell receptor beta chain. Its antigen is still unknown. This sample is part of a study of Ad26.COV2.S vaccination and SARS-CoV-2 variants. About the study: Into the muscle, Ad26.COV2.S was dosed once or twice, 56 days apart.

Study-level points and caveats: An underestimation of total T cell responses may have resulted from the TCR breadth and depth analyses.

This CDR3 is built from 14 residues. V shed 2 bases and J shed 8 bases, with 15 bases lying between them. Germline lookup yields CDR1 MNHEY and CDR2 SVGEGT. Profiling relied on immunoSEQ multiplex PCR, and the TCRdb table lists in-frame clones only, not all of them. The table has some 460,000 clones, 89% seen once. Noted treatment: roughly 19 received Ad26.COV2.S at low or high dose, single or two shots; roughly 5 received placebo; per-sample allocation not given. Day 63 following the first vaccine or placebo injection was when the samples were taken. V gene TRBV6-2 or TRBV6-3 combines with J gene TRBJ1-2; D possibly corresponds to TRBD1 (5 bases). The sequence was obtained from a person aged 18-60 years who received the Ad26.COV2.S COVID-19 vaccine or a placebo. Sample: peripheral blood, taken in a trial of Ad26.COV2.S vaccine versus placebo. CDR3 amino acids: CASSYGAGHRGYTF. The CDR3 DNA sequence: TGTGCCAGCAGTTACGGGGCAGGGCATCGGGGCTACACCTTC.